This T cell receptor beta chain was identified during a study of control samples from healthy donors and cancer patients. Looked up from germline, CDR1 is SGHAT and CDR2 is FQNNGV. The CDR3 extends over 16 amino acids. The V and J ends lost 3 bases and 2 bases respectively, with 17 bases between them. Generated by immunoSEQ multiplex PCR, the TCRdb table keeps only in-frame clones and is missing some. The sample yields approximately 130,000 clones, 80% to 90% seen once. The rearrangement uses TRBV11-2 and TRBJ2-7; tentative D call: TRBD2 (6 bases). The sequencing input was blood. This clonotype was sampled from a man aged 25-45 years in good health. The CDR3 region has the DNA TGTGCCAGCAGCTTCTCGGAAAGGGCGGGAACCTACGAGCAGTACTTC. Translating it yields CASSFSERAGTYEQYF.